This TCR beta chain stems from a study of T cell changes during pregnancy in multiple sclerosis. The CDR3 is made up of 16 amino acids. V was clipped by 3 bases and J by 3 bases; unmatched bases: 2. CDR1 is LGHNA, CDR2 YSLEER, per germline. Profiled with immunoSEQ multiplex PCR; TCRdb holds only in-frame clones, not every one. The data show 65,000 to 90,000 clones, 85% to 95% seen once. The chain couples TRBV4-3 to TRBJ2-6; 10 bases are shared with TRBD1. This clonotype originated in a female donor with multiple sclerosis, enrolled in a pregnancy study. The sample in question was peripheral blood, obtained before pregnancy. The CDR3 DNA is TGCGCCAGCAGCCATGGGACAGGGGTTGGGGCCAACGTCCTGACTTTC. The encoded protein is CASSHGTGVGANVLTF.